These T cell receptor beta chains were read from a single sample in a study of lymphopenia after photon versus proton radiotherapy. Clones were sequenced by immunoSEQ multiplex PCR, and TCRdb holds only the in-frame ones, with some missing. This sample yields about 26,000 clones, of which around 85% are seen a single time; 5.2% belongs to the top ten. This specimen consisted of peripheral blood, obtained from a patient treated with photon-based radiotherapy. The receptors here all came from a man aged 25-45 years with gastric cancer. The CDR3 runs from the conserved cysteine through the conserved F or W. D genes are given only for firm matches. A clone size is listed for some rows: how often the clone was seen (once, few, many), or a class if it is expanded.

- TRBJ1-6 few TRBV5-6 CASSLSLFGLGRHNSPLHF TGTGCCAGCAGCTTGTCCCTTTTTGGGTTGGGACGGCATAATTCACCCCTCCACTTT
- TRBJ2-3 - TRBV6-5 CASSYSGGAMDTQYF TGTGCCAGCAGTTACTCTGGGGGGGCCATGGATACGCAGTATTTT
- TRBJ2-1 - TRBV2 CASSGSVTGDSYNEQFF TGTGCCAGCAGTGGCTCCGTAACGGGCGACTCCTACAATGAGCAGTTCTTC
TRBD2 TRBJ2-7 - TRBV19 CASSMGPASGRYEQYF TGTGCCAGTAGTATGGGACCAGCTAGCGGGAGATACGAGCAGTACTTC
- TRBJ1-2 - TRBV19 CASSILSQQYGYTF TGTGCCAGTAGTATTTTGTCTCAGCAATATGGCTACACCTTC
- TRBJ1-1 few TRBV29-1 CSVRGGTNEGTEAFF TGCAGCGTTCGAGGCGGTACGAACGAGGGCACTGAAGCTTTCTTT
- TRBJ2-3 - TRBV2 CASSEPPPYTQYF TGTGCCAGCAGTGAACCCCCCCCCTATACGCAGTATTTT
TRBD1 TRBJ2-3 once TRBV7-2 CASSSGGADTQYF TGTGCCAGCAGCTCAGGGGGCGCAGATACGCAGTATTTT
TRBD1 TRBJ1-2 - TRBV6-1 CASRGGAGGYTF TGTGCCAGCAGAGGGGGCGCAGGTGGCTACACCTTC
TRBD1 TRBJ1-3 - TRBV5-1 CASSLSDRDHSGNTIYF TGCGCCAGCAGCTTAAGTGACAGGGACCACTCTGGAAACACCATATATTTT
- TRBJ2-2 - TRBV4-1 CASSHPPGRSPGELFF TGCGCCAGCAGCCACCCCCCGGGACGGTCGCCCGGGGAGCTGTTTTTT
- TRBJ1-2 - TRBV5-1 CASSLDSYGYTF TGCGCCAGCAGCTTGGACAGCTATGGCTACACCTTC
TRBD1 TRBJ1-2 - TRBV5-1 CATRAGGGYGYTF TGCGCCACCAGAGCAGGGGGCGGCTATGGCTACACCTTC
- TRBJ1-5 once TRBV28 CASSIQPTGNQPQHF TGTGCCAGCAGTATCCAGCCGACCGGCAATCAGCCCCAGCATTTT
TRBD1 TRBJ1-2 - TRBV6-5 CASSYTPTGDYGYTF TGTGCCAGCAGTTACACCCCGACAGGGGACTATGGCTACACCTTC
TRBD2 TRBJ2-7 once TRBV4-3 CASSRGPTSGRLEQYF TGCGCCAGCAGCCGAGGCCCGACTAGCGGGAGACTCGAGCAGTACTTC
TRBD1 TRBJ1-5 - TRBV6-6 CASSSRQGLQPQHF TGTGCCAGCAGTTCTAGACAGGGACTTCAGCCCCAGCATTTT
- TRBJ1-2 - TRBV7-9 CASPGGGLNYGYTF TGTGCCAGCCCCGGGGGCGGCCTTAACTATGGCTACACCTTC
TRBD2 TRBJ2-1 once TRBV7-8 CASSPTGGGGNEQFF TGTGCCAGCAGCCCAACGGGAGGGGGGGGCAATGAGCAGTTCTTC
TRBD1 TRBJ2-1 few TRBV9 CASSATNDRANEQFF TGTGCCAGCAGCGCCACCAATGACAGGGCCAATGAGCAGTTCTTC
- TRBJ1-1 - TRBV7-9 CASSFRVNTEAFF TGTGCCAGCAGCTTCAGAGTGAACACTGAAGCTTTCTTT
- TRBJ2-2 - TRBV5-1 CASSPGPPSRGTGELFF TGCGCCAGCAGCCCGGGACCCCCCAGTCGTGGGACCGGGGAGCTGTTTTTT
- TRBJ1-1 - TRBV29-1 CSVGGSAIGGSPNTEAFF TGCAGCGTGGGGGGTTCCGCCATTGGGGGCTCACCCAACACTGAAGCTTTCTTT
TRBD2 TRBJ2-1 once TRBV15 CATSRKGTSGLYNEQFF TGTGCCACCAGCAGGAAAGGGACTAGCGGGCTTTACAATGAGCAGTTCTTC
TRBD1 TRBJ2-7 - TRBV7-3 CASSRTGGSFYEQYF TGTGCCAGCAGTAGGACAGGGGGCTCTTTCTACGAGCAGTACTTC